This T cell receptor beta chain emerged from a study of T cells after yellow fever vaccination (dated by TCRdb to 2018 to 2020). Background on the whole study: The SMART-Seq v4 Ultra Low Input RNA kit was used to prepare libraries from fractions with low cell numbers. Two healthy male donors, one aged 18 to 29 and one aged 30 to 40 years, made up the cohort. To follow T-cell clones before and after both primary and booster YFV17D yellow fever vaccination, bulk TCR alpha and beta repertoires underwent longitudinal sequencing. Bulk PBMC replicates and cell subsets were isolated from blood drawn at multiple timepoints before and after both primary and secondary immunization.

Sequencing relied on an Illumina NovaSeq 6000. Synthesis of TCR cDNA relied on 5'RACE template switching, a step that introduced a universal primer site along with unique molecular identifiers. cDNA synthesis was primed from both the TCR alpha and TCR beta constant segments. Libraries were amplified in two PCR steps, with sample barcodes and sequencing adapters added in the second step. Sequencing of the libraries was done on either Illumina HiSeq 2500 (2x100 bp) or NovaSeq (2x150 bp). The published analysis was carried out like this. Reads were demultiplexed and collapsed into UMI consensus sequences with MIGEC, and V(D)J alignment was performed with MiXCR. Using edgeR on replicate PBMC samples, clonotypes were called vaccine-responding if FDR was below 0.01 and the log2 fold change was above 5 up to day 15. CD4 or CD8 identity was assigned to each bulk clonotype according to whether the clonotype was present at higher abundance in the sequenced CD4 repertoire or the sequenced CD8 repertoire. TCRdb reprocessed the public reads (quality trimming at Q25 with fastp, clone calling with MiXCR) and kept in-frame beta chains. CDR3 protein sequences are deduplicated, and each keeps its most common genes and DNA. TCRdb's processing, not the authors', yielded these V and J calls. The sample table records approximately 300,000 distinct CDR3 sequences; over 8.5% of these occur just once. The ten largest clones capture around 3.2% of the sample.

The paper's findings and limits, for the study overall: A small share of clonotypes was detected in both CD4 and CD8 compartments, with the overlap likely arising from convergent recombination. The secondary T-cell response was weaker than the primary response but faster, peaking on day 5 instead of day 15. Because the study included only a couple of donors, the extent to which the findings can be generalized is limited. Most clones expanded after primary vaccination were re-detected after the booster (approximately 96% of CD4 and roughly 85% of CD8), suggesting broad memory maintenance. FACS-sorted repertoires could contain abundant contaminating clonotypes from the bulk population, so computational filtering was required.

This specimen's treatment or condition label, per the study, means: live attenuated yellow fever vaccine strain. A standard Ficoll-Paque protocol was used to isolate PBMCs from peripheral blood. Dynabeads CD4 and CD8 positive selection kits were used to isolate CD4 and CD8 T-cell fractions. TriZol was used to extract RNA from bulk PBMCs, from CD4 and CD8 fractions, and from dextramer-positive and dextramer-negative fractions. Trimming takes 5 bases from V and 4 bases from J, and the germline ends sit 17 bases apart. From the germline V gene, CDR1 is MDHEN and CDR2 is SYDVKM. The CDR3, cysteine through phenylalanine, is 15 amino acids long. The kept DNA is CDR3 alone, 45 bases in frame from the first base. On this clonotype: Its antigen remains unidentified. Base qualities were left out, and no much larger clone turns up one base away.

The sample consisted of CD4+ T cells sorted from PBMCs, taken 45 days after the yellow fever booster vaccination. This TCR derives from a man younger than 30 who received the YFV17D yellow fever vaccine. Recombination joined TRBV28 with TRBJ1-1; 5 matching bases give a weak D call of TRBD1. The DNA sequence follows: TGTGCCAGCAGTGGAGAACAGGCCCTCGGCACTGAAGCTTTCTTT. It is translated as CASSGEQALGTEAFF.